This T cell receptor (beta chain) was identified during a study of T-cell memory formation after mild COVID-19. Study-wide findings and caveats: Contracting CD4+ clones lay largely in CM and EM, with CD8+ ones residing in EMRA.

CDR1 is SEHNR, CDR2 FQNEAQ, per germline (reference sequence). The CDR3 covers 15 residues. The junction had 10 bases not matched to a gene; V was cut back by 4 bases and J by 7 bases. Of note for this clonotype: The antigen is undetermined.

5'RACE with constant-segment primers yielded barcoded, UMI-tagged TCR alpha and TCR beta cDNA libraries. Using its own MiXCR run on the 5' RACE reads, TCRdb lists one record per CDR3 protein. The sample has fewer than 600,000 distinct CDR3 sequences; roughly 22% are singletons. The V gene is TRBV7-9, the J gene TRBJ2-1; TRBD1 matches at 7 bases. The sequence was collected from an adult woman who had mild COVID-19 (a few samples of this study predate the infection). Cell type and time point are not known. The source material was PBMCs or a T cell subset sorted from them (not recorded which). CDR3 region: CASSSLDGRGNEQFF. The CDR3 nucleotides are TGTGCCAGCAGCTCCCTAGACGGCAGGGGGAATGAGCAGTTCTTC.